The present TCR beta chain was sequenced within a study of PD-L1 blockade in urothelial cancer. Study information: Blood was evaluated 3 weeks (second dose) and 6 weeks after therapy began.

CDR1 is MNHEY and CDR2 is SMNVEV in the germline V gene (reference sequence). The CDR3 is made up of 12 amino acids. The V gene end was trimmed by 4 bases and the J gene end by 6 bases; junction bases not matched to a gene: 2. Assay: immunoSEQ multiplex PCR; the TCRdb copy retains only in-frame clones and omits some. The repertoire has about 38,000 clones, about 79% of them found once; the top ten carry 18%. Sequences were derived from PBMCs, sampled around atezolizumab (anti-PD-L1) treatment. This chain links TRBV27 with TRBJ2-7; 8 bases line up with TRBD1. This TCR was recovered from a man in his fifties or sixties with urothelial cancer. The CDR3 DNA sequence: TGTGCCAGCAGTTACACAGGGGGCGAGCAGTACTTC. This encodes CASSYTGGEQYF.